Listed here are 14 T cell receptor beta chains from one sample, sequenced in a study of blood T cell repertoires in COVID-19. Only in-frame clones appear in the TCRdb table, and some are missing; sequencing was by immunoSEQ multiplex PCR. The sample carries 150,000 to 200,000 clones, roughly 83% recorded once. The specimen was peripheral blood. These receptor sequences come from a woman aged 80 or over with active or convalescent COVID-19.

The rearrangement uses TRBV18 and TRBJ2-7; 10 bases fit TRBD1. Trimming at V came to 6 bases and at J to 4 bases, leaving 9 bases not matched to a gene. CDR1 is KGHSH and CDR2 is LQKENI in the germline V gene. The CDR3 loop spans 15 amino acids. The CDR3 nucleotides read TGTGCCAGCTCTCAGGGACAGGGGCTTATGTACGAGCAGTACTTC. The encoded protein is CASSQGQGLMYEQYF.

The chain employs TRBV19 and TRBJ1-5, with 12 bases aligning to TRBD1. CDR1 and CDR2 from the germline V gene are LNHDA and SQIVND (reference sequence). This CDR3 region has 17 residues. V was pared by 10 bases and J by 7 bases, with 17 bases of the junction left unmatched. DNA for the CDR3: TGTGCCACTACACCGGGACAGGGGGCGTTAGTTCGCCAGCCCCAGCATTTT. It specifies CATTPGQGALVRQPQHF.

This clone was counted a few times. The V gene is TRBV27, the J gene TRBJ1-1, with 7 bases fitting TRBD1. Germline trimming cut 5 bases from V and 5 bases from J; bases unmatched to any gene: 11. Germline V gene data show CDR1 as MNHEY and CDR2 as SMNVEV (reference sequence). The CDR3 extends over 15 amino acids. CDR3 DNA sequence: TGTGCCAGCAGTCGTGACAGGGAGGTTCGGACTGAAGCTTTCTTT. It translates to CASSRDREVRTEAFF.

This sequence joins TRBV27 and TRBJ1-4, with D unresolved. This CDR3 spans 13 amino acids. The V end lost 6 bases, the J end lost 5 bases, and 10 bases lay between the germline ends. Looked up from germline, CDR1 is MNHEY and CDR2 is SMNVEV (reference sequence). The CDR3 loop is CASSTYTNEKLFF. Written as DNA, the CDR3 is TGTGCCAGCAGCACTTATACCAATGAAAAACTGTTTTTT.

This clone occurred once. The chain employs TRBV19 and TRBJ2-2; a possible D gene is TRBD2 (5 bases). V dropped 6 bases and J dropped 2 bases, with 10 bases sitting between them. The germline CDR1 and CDR2 sequences are LNHDA and SQIVND (reference sequence). This CDR3 comprises 14 residues. In nucleotides, the CDR3 is TGTGCCAGTAGGTGGGAGCTTAACACCGGGGAGCTGTTTTTT. This codes for CASRWELNTGELFF. Based on the CDR3 plus reference TRBV19 and TRBJ2-2, the full variable domain is DGGITQSPKYLFRKEGQNVTLSCEQNLNHDAMYWYRQDPGQGLRLIYYSQIVNDFQKGDIAEGYSVSREKKESFPLTVTSAQKNPTAFYLCASRWELNTGELFFGEGSRLTVL.

This chain connects TRBV2 to TRBJ1-3; TRBD1 aligns across 8 bases. The J segment lost 0 bases and the V segment lost 5 bases, leaving 3 bases of the junction unmatched. The CDR3 covers 15 residues. CDR1 and CDR2 (germline): SNHLY, FYNNEI. CDR3 amino acids: CASSWTGSSGNTIYF. In DNA form, the CDR3 reads TGTGCCAGCAGTTGGACAGGGTCCTCTGGAAACACCATATATTTT.

The rearrangement uses TRBV29-1 and TRBJ1-1, with D possibly TRBD1 on 6 matching bases. The CDR3 length is 14 residues. Germline V gene lookup returns CDR1 SQVTM and CDR2 ANQGSEA. The V gene lost 2 bases and the J gene lost 2 bases, with 12 bases spanning the gap. CDR3: CSVETLQGNTEAFF. The CDR3 DNA reads TGCAGCGTTGAAACTCTACAGGGAAACACTGAAGCTTTCTTT.

The chain combines TRBV7-3 with TRBJ2-5; D may be TRBD1 (6 bases). This CDR3 spans 14 amino acids. Trimming took 5 bases from V and 7 from J, leaving 17 bases between them. Germline CDR1 is SGHTA and CDR2 is FQGTGA. The CDR3 bases are TGTGCCAGCAGCCCATCGCAGGGGTCGGGGACCCAGTACTTC. The encoded protein is CASSPSQGSGTQYF.

V is TRBV7-2 and J is TRBJ1-1; TRBD1 aligns across 8 bases. Germline CDR1 SGHTA, CDR2 FQGNSA. This CDR3 has 16 amino acids. V trimming: 1 base; J trimming: 5 bases; junction bases outside the gene matches: 9. The CDR3, as DNA: TGTGCCAGCAGCTTAGTAAGGGCAGGGGGCAGGACTGAAGCTTTCTTT. Amino acid sequence: CASSLVRAGGRTEAFF.

The chain couples TRBV27 to TRBJ1-5; D unresolved. The V gene lost 2 bases and the J gene lost 4 bases, with 6 bases spanning the gap. Per germline, CDR1 MNHEY and CDR2 SMNVEV (reference sequence). This CDR3 has 13 residues. The chain's CDR3 is CASSLTGNQPQHF. CDR3 nucleotide sequence: TGTGCCAGCAGTTTAACCGGGAATCAGCCCCAGCATTTT.

Regarding this clone: A junction end diverges from the germline sequence, so it may reflect a read error. The rearrangement links TRBV6-2 or TRBV6-3 to TRBJ1-2, with 8 bases aligning to TRBD1. The length of the CDR3 is 15 residues. Germline-derived CDR1 and CDR2 are MNHEY and SVGEGT. CDR3 DNA: TGTGCCAGCAGTTACTCACCGGGACAGGCCACCTCCCCTGAATTC. This translates into CASSYSPGQATSPEF.

The rearrangement joins TRBV10-3 to TRBJ2-1; D possibly corresponds to TRBD1 (6 bases). V was shortened by 10 bases and J by 8 bases, with 15 bases between the two germline ends. Germline lookup yields CDR1 ENHRY and CDR2 SYGVKD. The CDR3 length is 12 residues. In nucleotides, the CDR3 is TGTGCCACCGGTATACAGGGTGATGAGCAGTTCTTC. Its translation: CATGIQGDEQFF.

This clone appeared a few times. The chain employs TRBV10-3 and TRBJ2-1; TRBD1 is a possible D gene (6 bases). V was shortened by 0 bases and J by 5 bases, with 8 bases between the two germline ends. CDR1 and CDR2 (germline): ENHRY, SYGVKD. CDR3 length: 14 amino acids. CDR3 sequence reads: CAISESTGNNEQFF. Here the CDR3 DNA reads TGTGCCATCAGTGAGTCGACAGGTAACAATGAGCAGTTCTTC.

The gene calls are TRBV19 and TRBJ1-5, with D perhaps matching TRBD1 (5 bases). The V gene lost 0 bases and the J gene lost 3 bases, with 9 bases spanning the gap. The germline CDR1 and CDR2 sequences are LNHDA and SQIVND (reference sequence). The CDR3 is 15 residues long. The CDR3 sequence is CASSIDLGLNQPQHF. The CDR3 DNA reads as TGTGCCAGTAGTATAGATTTGGGACTCAATCAGCCCCAGCATTTT.